Below, 27 T cell receptor beta chains from the same sample are listed, as sequenced in a study of blood T cell repertoires in COVID-19. Method: immunoSEQ multiplex PCR; TCRdb's copy keeps in-frame clones and lacks some. The data show 80,000 or so clones, about nine tenths seen once. The sample was peripheral blood. The receptors were sampled from a human donor in a cohort sampled during active COVID-19.

The rearrangement links TRBV27 to TRBJ2-7; no firm D call. This CDR3 is built from 15 residues. The germline V gene has CDR1 MNHEY and CDR2 SMNVEV (reference sequence). Trimming cost V 3 bases and J 1 base, with 13 bases left between them. As DNA, the CDR3 is TGTGCCAGCAGTTTCCGGCAGGCGAATTCCTACGAGCAGTACTTC. Its protein is CASSFRQANSYEQYF.

This chain connects TRBV4-2 to TRBJ2-1, with 11 bases fitting TRBD2. Trimming removed 3 bases from V and 4 bases from J; junction bases left unmatched: 2. This CDR3 comprises 15 residues. Germline V gives CDR1 LGHNA, CDR2 YNFKEQ. CDR3 sequence reads: CASSQGLAAYNEQFF. The CDR3 DNA follows: TGTGCCAGCAGCCAGGGACTAGCGGCGTACAATGAGCAGTTCTTC.

The chain links TRBV6-1 to TRBJ1-3; no reliable D call. This CDR3 region has 13 residues. V dropped 0 bases and J dropped 6 bases, with 6 bases sitting between them. Germline values: CDR1 MNHNS, CDR2 SASEGT. In DNA form, the CDR3 reads TGTGCCAGCAGTGAAGCGCGAGTAAACACCATATATTTT. It translates to CASSEARVNTIYF.

The rearrangement uses TRBV14 and TRBJ1-5; D perhaps matches TRBD1 (5 bases). V lost 0 bases and J lost 2, with 11 bases in between. CDR1 and CDR2 (germline): SGHDN, FVKESK. The CDR3 has 16 amino acids. CDR3 region: CASSQESRGCNQPQHF. The CDR3, as DNA: TGTGCCAGCAGCCAAGAATCGCGGGGGTGCAATCAGCCCCAGCATTTT.

This sequence joins TRBV7-2 and TRBJ2-1, with TRBD2 matching 7 bases. In germline, CDR1 is SGHTA, CDR2 FQGNSA. The V segment lost 1 base and the J segment 5 bases; nucleotides outside the gene matches: 11. The CDR3 runs 17 residues. The CDR3, as DNA: TGTGCCAGCAGCTTAGTGCGCGGCGGGAGTCCCCACAATGAGCAGTTCTTC. Its protein is CASSLVRGGSPHNEQFF.

The J gene is TRBJ1-3, the V gene TRBV7-2; a weak D match, TRBD1 (6 bases). The CDR3 extends over 15 amino acids. CDR1 is SGHTA, CDR2 FQGNSA, per germline. V lost 2 bases and J lost 2, with 10 bases in between. In DNA form, the CDR3 reads TGTGCCAGCAGCTTATACAGGGTAGCTGGAAACACCATATATTTT. Translating it yields CASSLYRVAGNTIYF.

A single count supports this clone. The V and J genes are TRBV5-1 and TRBJ2-7; D might be TRBD1 (7 bases). V was clipped by 0 bases and J by 6 bases, with 16 bases between them. The CDR3 length is 15 residues. Germline CDR1 and CDR2: SGHRS and YFSETQ. This chain's CDR3 is CASSLGGGGVGEQYF. The CDR3 region has the DNA TGCGCCAGCAGCTTGGGAGGAGGGGGCGTGGGCGAGCAGTACTTC.

This clone appeared once. The gene calls are TRBV15 and TRBJ2-7, with D perhaps TRBD1 (6 bases). This CDR3 has 13 amino acids. CDR1 is LNHNV, CDR2 YYDKDF, per germline (reference sequence). V lost 0 bases and J 8 bases, leaving 11 bases between the germline ends. The CDR3 reads CATSRDTGDKQYF. CDR3 in DNA: TGTGCCACCAGCAGAGATACCGGGGACAAGCAGTACTTC.

CDR3 loop: CASSHWGQDTGELFF. CDR3 coding DNA: TGCGCCAGCAGCCACTGGGGACAGGACACCGGGGAGCTGTTTTTT. The chain joins TRBV5-1 to TRBJ2-2, with 8 bases matching TRBD1. Germline lookup yields CDR1 SGHRS and CDR2 YFSETQ. The CDR3 is made up of 15 amino acids. J gave up 3 bases and V 4 bases, and 5 bases lay outside the gene matches. Variable domain in full (rest from reference TRBV5-1 and TRBJ2-2): KAGVTQTPRYLIKTRGQQVTLSCSPISGHRSVSWYQQTPGQGLQFLFEYFSETQRNKGNFPGRFSGRQFSNSRSEMNVSTLELGDSALYLCASSHWGQDTGELFFGEGSRLTVL.

This chain links TRBV2 with TRBJ1-1, with TRBD1 matching over 7 bases. CDR1 is SNHLY, CDR2 FYNNEI, per germline. V shed 5 bases, J shed 3 bases, and the junction held 6 bases outside the gene matches. This CDR3 comprises 14 residues. In DNA form, the CDR3 reads TGTGCCAGCAGTCTCGACAGGGTCGACACTGAAGCTTTCTTT. Translated: CASSLDRVDTEAFF.

V and J are TRBV6-5 and TRBJ1-5; TRBD1 is a possible D gene (5 bases). This CDR3 has 14 residues. Trimming pared 9 bases from V and 3 bases from J, leaving 15 bases between. The germline gives CDR1 MNHEY, CDR2 SVGAGI. The CDR3 reads CASMTVPNNQPQHF. The DNA for the CDR3 is TGTGCCAGTATGACAGTTCCTAACAATCAGCCCCAGCATTTT.

On this clone itself: Its ends do not fully match the called genes, so a read error is possible. The chain is built from TRBV7-4 and TRBJ1-5; D is unresolved. This CDR3 is 8 amino acids long. Germline V CDR1 and CDR2: SGHVT, SQSDAQ. CDR3 nucleotides: TGTGCCAGAGCCTCGATGGATTTT. Translating it yields CARASMDF.

The chain uses TRBV6-5 and TRBJ1-5, with a weak D call TRBD1 (6 bases). Germline V gene lookup returns CDR1 MNHEY and CDR2 SVGAGI. The germline V and J ends were trimmed by 6 bases and 5 bases, with 17 bases remaining between them. This CDR3 spans 15 amino acids. CDR3 residues: CASSSVTGAYQPQHF. The CDR3 DNA reads as TGTGCCAGCAGCTCAGTGACAGGAGCCTATCAGCCCCAGCATTTT.

This clone was picked up one time. The chain recombines TRBV6-5 with TRBJ1-2; 10 bases fit TRBD1. Germline CDR1 is MNHEY and CDR2 is SVGAGI. J gave up 8 bases and V 8 bases, and 8 bases lay outside the gene matches. CDR3 length: 13 residues. The CDR3 nucleotides read TGTGCCAGCGAAGGGACAGGGGTGAGGGGCTACACCTTC. The encoded protein is CASEGTGVRGYTF.

CDR3 in DNA: TGCAGCGTTCAGGGAATCGATGGCTACACCTTC. Protein sequence: CSVQGIDGYTF. V is TRBV29-1 and J is TRBJ1-2; tentative D call: TRBD1 (5 bases). The CDR3 is 11 residues long. Between the trimmed V and J ends, which lost 5 bases and 6 bases, there was a span of 10 bases. Germline V gives CDR1 SQVTM, CDR2 ANQGSEA.

The J gene is TRBJ2-1, the V gene TRBV9; D perhaps matches TRBD2 (7 bases). The germline V gene encodes CDR1 SGDLS and CDR2 YYNGEE. Trimming cost V 4 bases and J 7 bases, with 12 bases left between them. The CDR3 has 13 residues. This chain's CDR3 is CASSWRGGNEQFF. DNA of the CDR3: TGTGCCAGCAGCTGGAGGGGGGGTAATGAGCAGTTCTTC.

This sequence joins TRBV7-8 and TRBJ2-1, with 10 bases identical to TRBD1. The CDR3 totals 14 residues. Per the germline V gene, CDR1 is SGHVS and CDR2 is FQNEAQ. J was trimmed by 9 bases and V by 6 bases; bases with no gene match: 8. Here the CDR3 reads CASRSDRGFSEQFF. CDR3 DNA sequence: TGTGCCAGCAGGTCGGACAGGGGGTTTAGTGAGCAGTTCTTC.

J is TRBJ1-2 and V is TRBV7-3, with D possibly being TRBD1 (6 bases). CDR1 is SGHTA and CDR2 is FQGTGA in the germline V gene. With 6 bases removed from V and 3 bases from J, the gap between germline ends came to 17 bases. The CDR3 has 15 residues. This CDR3 is CASRDPGDPHYGYTF. The CDR3 DNA reads as TGTGCCAGCAGAGACCCAGGGGACCCCCACTATGGCTACACCTTC.

The rearrangement uses TRBV7-2 and TRBJ2-5; 13 bases line up with TRBD2. Trimming removed 2 bases from V and 2 bases from J; junction bases left unmatched: 2. The CDR3 loop spans 16 amino acids. Germline lookup yields CDR1 SGHTA and CDR2 FQGNSA. CDR3 in amino acids: CASSLTSGGAQETQYF. Written as DNA, the CDR3 is TGTGCCAGCAGCTTAACTAGCGGGGGGGCACAAGAGACCCAGTACTTC.

V is TRBV4-1 and J is TRBJ1-1; the match to TRBD1 covers 8 bases. Per the germline V gene, CDR1 is MGHRA and CDR2 is YSYEKL. This CDR3 comprises 13 residues. Losses at the gene ends were 6 bases for V and 4 bases for J; bases not matched to a gene: 4. The CDR3 DNA sequence: TGCGCCAGCAGGCGGACAGGGCCCACTGAAGCTTTCTTT. Its translation is CASRRTGPTEAFF.

The chain carries TRBV5-1 and TRBJ2-1, with D possibly matching TRBD2 (6 bases). This CDR3 region has 15 residues. Germline loops: CDR1 SGHRS, CDR2 YFSETQ. V was pared by 4 bases and J by 10 bases, with 21 bases between. CDR3 amino acids: CASSLQEGAGEEQFF. CDR3 in DNA: TGCGCCAGCAGCCTCCAGGAGGGAGCAGGTGAGGAGCAGTTCTTC. The complete variable domain, with remaining parts taken from reference TRBV5-1 and TRBJ2-1, reads KAGVTQTPRYLIKTRGQQVTLSCSPISGHRSVSWYQQTPGQGLQFLFEYFSETQRNKGNFPGRFSGRQFSNSRSEMNVSTLELGDSALYLCASSLQEGAGEEQFFGPGTRLTVL.

V and J are TRBV30 and TRBJ2-1, with D possibly matching TRBD2 (6 bases). Trimming pared 5 bases from V and 4 bases from J, leaving 9 bases between. CDR1 is GTSNPN and CDR2 is SVGIG in the germline V gene (reference sequence). The length of the CDR3 is 12 residues. Here the CDR3 DNA reads TGTGCCTGGCTGGGGGGATACAATGAGCAGTTCTTC. Its translation is CAWLGGYNEQFF.

V usage is TRBV5-1 and J usage is TRBJ2-1, with 8 bases fitting TRBD1. Trimming took 4 bases from V and 8 from J; bases not matched to a gene: 14. The germline V gene encodes CDR1 SGHRS and CDR2 YFSETQ. The CDR3 runs to 16 residues. The CDR3 DNA reads TGCGCCAGCAGCCGCAGGGCGGACAGGGCAGGGGATGAGCAGTTCTTC. Translating gives CASSRRADRAGDEQFF.

V gene TRBV21-1 combines with J gene TRBJ2-1; TRBD2 is the table's D call, not checked against the DNA. TRBV21-1 is recorded as a pseudogene. The CDR3 spans 16 residues. The CDR3 DNA is TGTGCCAGCAGCAAAGTTTTAGCGGGAGGGTGGGATGAGCAGTTCTTC. Amino acids: CASSKVLAGGWDEQFF.

The chain is built from TRBV27 and TRBJ2-7; the match to TRBD1 covers 12 bases. The V and J ends lost 5 bases and 4 bases, in that order; junction bases with no gene match: 3. Looked up from germline, CDR1 is MNHEY and CDR2 is SMNVEV (reference sequence). The length of the CDR3 is 14 residues. This CDR3 is CASSGTGGLYEQYF. Written as DNA, the CDR3 is TGTGCCAGCAGTGGGACAGGGGGCCTTTACGAGCAGTACTTC.

The chain is built from TRBV5-1 and TRBJ1-6; 7 bases align to TRBD1. The germline V gene has CDR1 SGHRS and CDR2 YFSETQ. The CDR3 covers 18 residues. J lost 7 bases, V lost 0 bases, and 13 bases had no gene match. CDR3 sequence reads: CASSLVAAQPGQNSPLHF. The CDR3 DNA is TGCGCCAGCAGCTTGGTGGCCGCCCAACCGGGACAGAATTCACCCCTCCACTTT.

The chain joins TRBV27 to TRBJ2-7, with a weak D call TRBD1 (5 bases). CDR3 length: 16 residues. V lost 4 bases and J 2 bases, leaving 18 bases between the germline ends. Germline V gene data show CDR1 as MNHEY and CDR2 as SMNVEV (reference sequence). The CDR3 is CASSSLRTTDPYEQYF. CDR3 DNA: TGTGCCAGCAGTTCCCTAAGGACGACAGACCCCTACGAGCAGTACTTC.